The 17 T cell receptor beta chains below come from one sample, sequenced in a study of OX40 agonist ivuxolimab in advanced cancers. Library creation used the immunoSEQ multiplex PCR assay. TCRdb holds this immuneACCESS table with in-frame rearrangements only. Some clones are missing; in checked studies, unresolved V genes explain under half, and the rest has no known cause. For this sample there are 75,000 to 100,000 clones; around 87% appear just once. The ten largest make up over 0.25% of the sample. Sequencing was performed on CD4+ or CD8+ T cells sorted from blood, taken in a trial of the OX40 agonist ivuxolimab. These receptors were collected from an adult with an advanced solid tumor such as melanoma, head and neck, liver or kidney cancer.

The chain uses TRBV5-5 and TRBJ1-5, with D unresolved. The V gene's germline CDR1 is SGHKS and CDR2 YYEKEE (reference sequence). CDR3 length equals 14 residues. V lost 4 bases to trimming and J lost 3 bases, with 11 bases between them. Here the CDR3 reads CASSLRNDNQPQHF. CDR3 bases: TGTGCCAGCAGCCTCCGGAATGACAATCAGCCCCAGCATTTT.

The chain combines TRBV19 with TRBJ2-1, with no clear D. Trimming pared 4 bases from V and 7 bases from J, leaving 14 bases between. The CDR3 runs 14 residues. CDR1 LNHDA and CDR2 SQIVND come from the germline V gene (reference sequence). The CDR3 bases are TGTGCCAGTAGTAACCCTGTTAGAGCAAATGAGCAGTTCTTC. Translation: CASSNPVRANEQFF.

The gene calls are TRBV6-5 and TRBJ2-2; TRBD2 matches at 12 bases. J gave up 7 bases and V 7 bases, and 7 bases lay outside the gene matches. Germline CDR1 reads MNHEY; CDR2 reads SVGAGI. The CDR3 covers 15 residues. CDR3 region: CASTLAGGRGGELFF. As DNA, the CDR3 is TGTGCCAGCACCCTAGCGGGGGGGCGTGGCGGGGAGCTGTTTTTT.

The chain is built from TRBV7-2 and TRBJ1-5; D gene ambiguous. The V gene's germline CDR1 is SGHTA and CDR2 FQGNSA. V was cut by 1 base and J by 7 bases, with 8 bases left in between. The CDR3 consists of 13 residues. The CDR3: CASSLEVGQPQHF. The CDR3 DNA is TGTGCCAGCAGCTTAGAGGTCGGGCAGCCCCAGCATTTT.

The chain couples TRBV5-1 to TRBJ2-7, with 8 bases identical to TRBD2. Germline CDR1 is SGHRS and CDR2 is YFSETQ. This CDR3 region has 14 residues. Germline trimming cut 4 bases from V and 3 bases from J; bases unmatched to any gene: 6. The CDR3 coding sequence is TGCGCCAGCAGCCCAGCTGCGGGAGGCTACGAGCAGTACTTC. As protein: CASSPAAGGYEQYF.

The chain employs TRBV18 and TRBJ1-3; no reliable D call. The germline gives CDR1 KGHSH, CDR2 LQKENI. The CDR3 totals 14 residues. Trimming removed 8 bases from V and 0 bases from J, with 11 bases in between. The CDR3 bases are TGTGCCAGCCACCCCACGCGCTCTGGAAACACCATATATTTT. Translated: CASHPTRSGNTIYF.

The chain joins TRBV30 to TRBJ1-5; 9 bases are shared with TRBD1. Germline assignment: CDR1 GTSNPN and CDR2 SVGIG (reference sequence). This CDR3 has 14 amino acids. The ends lost 2 bases at V and 5 bases at J; junction bases unmatched: 4. Written as DNA, the CDR3 is TGTGCCTGGAGTAAGGGACAGGGATATCAGCCCCAGCATTTT. Its translation: CAWSKGQGYQPQHF.

The chain employs TRBV27 and TRBJ1-2; TRBD1 might be the D (5 bases). Germline loops: CDR1 MNHEY, CDR2 SMNVEV (reference sequence). The CDR3 has 14 amino acids. Trimming removed 4 bases at V and 4 bases at J, with 13 bases between. The CDR3 sequence is CASSSNSGIYGYTF. The CDR3 bases are TGTGCCAGCAGTTCCAACTCAGGGATCTATGGCTACACCTTC.

V is TRBV5-1 and J is TRBJ1-2; D unclear. The ends were cut back, 0 bases at V and 0 bases at J, with 12 bases in the middle. CDR3 length: 16 amino acids. Germline values: CDR1 SGHRS, CDR2 YFSETQ. The CDR3 is CASSLEGSVTNYGYTF. The CDR3 nucleotides read TGCGCCAGCAGCTTGGAAGGCAGCGTTACTAACTATGGCTACACCTTC.

This chain uses TRBV5-1 with TRBJ1-3; D remains ambiguous. This CDR3 is built from 13 residues. Trimming removed 5 bases from V and 0 bases from J, with 6 bases in between. From germline, CDR1 is SGHRS and CDR2 YFSETQ. CDR3 amino acids: CASRGVSGNTIYF. DNA for the CDR3: TGCGCCAGCAGAGGAGTCTCTGGAAACACCATATATTTT.

V usage is TRBV18 and J usage is TRBJ1-1; D gene uncertain. The ends were cut back, 3 bases at V and 3 bases at J, with 14 bases in the middle. The V gene's germline CDR1 is KGHSH and CDR2 LQKENI. The CDR3 runs to 15 residues. The CDR3 bases are TGTGCCAGCTCACCGGGGAATGGAGGCGACACTGAAGCTTTCTTT. Encoded protein: CASSPGNGGDTEAFF. The entire variable domain, with the rest obtained from reference TRBV18 and TRBJ1-1, is as follows: NAGVMQNPRHLVRRRGQEARLRCSPMKGHSHVYWYRQLPEEGLKFMVYLQKENIIDESGMPKERFSAEFPKEGPSILRIQQVVRGDSAAYFCASSPGNGGDTEAFFGQGTRLTVV.

The CDR3 DNA reads as TGCAGTGCTAGAGATCTTTACGAGCAGTACTTC. Its protein product is CSARDLYEQYF. This sequence joins TRBV20-1 and TRBJ2-7; D remains ambiguous. CDR3 size: 11 residues. From germline, CDR1 is DFQATT and CDR2 SNEGSKA (reference sequence). Trimming cost V 0 bases and J 4 bases, with 4 bases left between them.

This clone was found once. V is TRBV19 and J is TRBJ2-1; 8 bases agree with TRBD2. The CDR3 runs 13 residues. Germline values: CDR1 LNHDA, CDR2 SQIVND (reference sequence). After removal of 7 bases from V and 14 bases from J, the junction contained 13 bases not matched to a gene. The CDR3 DNA sequence: TGTGCCAGTAAGTCAGCGGGAGTTAGAGGGGAGTTCTTC. It codes for CASKSAGVRGEFF.

The count of this clone is one. The chain employs TRBV5-1 and TRBJ2-2, with 8 bases that match TRBD1. This CDR3 has 16 amino acids. V lost 5 bases to trimming and J lost 0 bases; unmatched junction nucleotides: 6. CDR1 is SGHRS, CDR2 YFSETQ, per germline. The CDR3 DNA sequence: TGCGCCAGCAGGGAGGGGACAGGAGCGAACACCGGGGAGCTGTTTTTT. Residues: CASREGTGANTGELFF.

This chain uses TRBV7-2 with TRBJ1-1; unclear D gene. V was pared by 1 base and J by 3 bases, with 9 bases between. The germline CDR1 and CDR2 sequences are SGHTA and FQGNSA. This CDR3 is built from 14 residues. This CDR3 is CASSLVFGDTEAFF. The CDR3 DNA follows: TGTGCCAGCAGCTTAGTGTTCGGGGACACTGAAGCTTTCTTT.

The rearrangement uses TRBV28 and TRBJ2-2, with D hard to call. Looked up from germline, CDR1 is MDHEN and CDR2 is SYDVKM. The V gene lost 2 bases and the J gene lost 7 bases, with 8 bases spanning the gap. The CDR3 totals 13 residues. The CDR3 spells CASSLQEIGELFF. The CDR3 DNA reads TGTGCCAGCAGTTTACAGGAGATCGGGGAGCTGTTTTTT.

The chain uses TRBV5-6 and TRBJ1-1, with D perhaps TRBD1 (5 bases). In germline, CDR1 is SGHDT, CDR2 YYEEEE. V lost 4 bases, J lost 10 bases, and 17 bases lay in between. The length of the CDR3 is 13 residues. Written as DNA, the CDR3 is TGTGCCAGCAGCCCAGGGACCACGGCAGGAGCTTTCTTT. The encoded protein is CASSPGTTAGAFF. The entire variable domain, with the rest obtained from reference TRBV5-6 and TRBJ1-1, is as follows: DAGVTQSPTHLIKTRGQQVTLRCSPKSGHDTVSWYQQALGQGPQFIFQYYEEEERQRGNFPDRFSGHQFPNYSSELNVNALLLGDSALYLCASSPGTTAGAFFGQGTRLTVV.